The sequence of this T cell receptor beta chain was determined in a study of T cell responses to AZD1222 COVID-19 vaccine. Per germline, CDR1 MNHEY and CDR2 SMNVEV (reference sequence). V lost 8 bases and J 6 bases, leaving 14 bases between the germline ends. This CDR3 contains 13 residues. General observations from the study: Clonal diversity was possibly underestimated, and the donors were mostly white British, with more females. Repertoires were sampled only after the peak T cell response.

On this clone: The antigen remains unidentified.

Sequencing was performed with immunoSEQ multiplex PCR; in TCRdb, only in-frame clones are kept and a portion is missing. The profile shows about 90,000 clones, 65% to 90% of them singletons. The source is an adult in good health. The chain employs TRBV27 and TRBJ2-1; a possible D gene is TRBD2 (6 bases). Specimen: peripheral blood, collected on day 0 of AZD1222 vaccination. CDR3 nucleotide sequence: TGTGCCAGCCTATCCTCGGGGGTCAATGAGCAGTTCTTC. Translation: CASLSSGVNEQFF.